A selection of T cell receptor beta chains follows, all from one sample in a study of blood T cell repertoires in COVID-19. Produced via immunoSEQ multiplex PCR; TCRdb's table is partial and in-frame only. The table includes roughly 260,000 clones, 87% detected once. Sequences were obtained from peripheral blood. The receptors were gathered from a woman aged 45 to 65 who had recovered from COVID-19. The CDR3 runs from the conserved cysteine through the conserved F or W. A D gene is named only where the DNA matches it firmly. The size entry is marked missing in some rows and otherwise reads once, few, many or a size class.

v_call	j_call	d_call	clone_size	cdr3_aa	cdr3_nt
TRBV11-2	TRBJ1-2	.	.	CASSPRSEGGGYTF	TGTGCCAGCAGCCCCCGCAGCGAGGGCGGTGGCTACACCTTC
TRBV11-3	TRBJ2-7	.	.	CASSLDSNYEQYF	TGTGCCAGCAGCTTAGACAGTAACTACGAGCAGTACTTC
TRBV7-2	TRBJ1-4	.	.	CASSSGLGNEKLFF	TGTGCCAGCAGCTCGGGGTTAGGTAATGAAAAACTGTTTTTT
TRBV7-8	TRBJ2-4	TRBD1	once	CASSSPLGDRNIQYF	TGTGCCAGCAGCTCCCCCCTAGGGGACAGGAACATTCAGTACTTC
TRBV3-1/TRBV3-2	TRBJ1-1	.	.	CASSQYITRGLNTEAFF	TGTGCCAGCAGCCAATATATTACCAGGGGATTGAACACTGAAGCTTTCTTT
TRBV2	TRBJ2-7	.	.	CASSGYSYEQYF	TGTGCCAGCTCGGGATACTCCTACGAGCAGTACTTC
TRBV11-1	TRBJ2-1	TRBD2	.	CASRTGTRAYNEQFF	TGTGCCAGCAGGACCGGGACTAGAGCCTACAATGAGCAGTTCTTC
TRBV7-8	TRBJ2-7	TRBD2	.	CASSRTSGANVGQYF	TGTGCCAGCAGCCGGACTAGCGGGGCAAACGTGGGGCAGTACTTC
TRBV18	TRBJ2-2	.	.	CASSPQQGSNTGELFF	TGTGCCAGCTCACCCCAACAGGGATCGAACACCGGGGAGCTGTTTTTT
TRBV30	TRBJ1-3	.	.	CAWSWGGDGNTIYF	TGTGCCTGGAGTTGGGGCGGGGATGGAAACACCATATATTTT
TRBV29-1	TRBJ1-1	.	.	CSVAQGNTEAFF	TGCAGCGTTGCCCAGGGGAACACTGAAGCTTTCTTT
TRBV10-2	TRBJ2-7	.	.	CASSEVWTSYEQYF	TGCGCCAGCAGTGAAGTTTGGACTTCCTACGAGCAGTACTTC
TRBV18	TRBJ1-1	.	.	CASSPDDRLSGTEAFF	TGTGCCAGCTCACCGGATGACAGGTTAAGTGGAACTGAAGCTTTCTTT
TRBV29-1	TRBJ1-1	.	.	CSVLRDTMNTEAFF	TGCAGCGTACTCAGGGACACCATGAACACTGAAGCTTTCTTT
TRBV5-1	TRBJ1-6	.	few	CASSWGSIDRQEPLHF	TGCGCCAGCAGCTGGGGCTCCATCGACAGGCAAGAGCCCCTCCACTTT
TRBV5-6	TRBJ2-7	TRBD1	.	CASSPGQGRHEQYF	TGTGCCAGCAGCCCGGGACAGGGAAGGCACGAGCAGTACTTC
TRBV5-1	TRBJ2-2	TRBD1	.	CASMSPSDRGNTGELFF	TGCGCCAGCATGTCACCTTCGGACAGGGGGAACACCGGGGAGCTGTTTTTT
TRBV28	TRBJ1-4	TRBD1	.	CASIAGQTNEKLFF	TGTGCCAGCATCGCGGGACAGACTAATGAAAAACTGTTTTTT
TRBV27	TRBJ2-1	.	.	CASSFSRFRDEQFF	TGTGCCAGCAGTTTCTCGCGGTTCAGGGATGAGCAGTTCTTC
TRBV7-7	TRBJ2-7	.	.	CASSLGPGEGYEQYF	TGTGCTAGCAGCTTAGGCCCGGGGGAAGGCTACGAGCAGTACTTC
TRBV4-2	TRBJ1-2	.	.	CASSQERGREGYTF	TGTGCCAGCAGCCAAGAAAGGGGCCGCGAGGGCTACACCTTC
TRBV6-1	TRBJ2-7	.	.	CASSRDSGYNEQYF	TGTGCCAGCAGTCGGGACTCTGGGTATAACGAGCAGTACTTC
TRBV27	TRBJ2-3	.	once	CASSLTGDYTDTQYF	TGTGCCAGCAGTTTAACGGGGGATTACACAGATACGCAGTATTTT
TRBV3-1/TRBV3-2	TRBJ2-5	.	once	CASSQSGDRKYIKETQYF	TGTGCCAGCAGCCAAAGCGGGGACAGGAAATACATTAAAGAGACCCAGTACTTC